Described below is a single TCR beta chain sequence and its context. This clonotype was seen many times. The clone's antigen remains unknown. No qualities accompany the bases; no much larger clone lies one base away. This record belongs to a study of T cells in Graves' hyperthyroidism and ophthalmopathy (dated by TCRdb to about 2019). Describing the broader study: Peripheral blood was collected at initial diagnosis, before any treatment. To identify TCR V-J signatures that set the groups apart, the researchers used a discovery cohort of 100 patients, made up of some 41 with Graves' ophthalmopathy and about 60 with stable Graves' hyperthyroidism. An independent validation cohort of about 20 hyperthyroidism patients and about 15 patients who later progressed to ophthalmopathy tested prospective prediction of ophthalmopathy. The 100 discovery patients were randomly split 7:3 into training and test sets. In addition, the study compared T-cell repertoires in thyroid tissue and in blood from several Graves' hyperthyroidism patients. After sampling, hyperthyroidism patients received methimazole starting at 30 mg daily, and ophthalmopathy patients received high-dose intravenous methylprednisolone. According to the paper, TCR Vbeta CDR3 sequencing was carried out on 135 peripheral blood samples, which came from fewer than 50 ophthalmopathy, some 73 hyperthyroidism and about 17 progressor patients.

Ophthalmopathy patients had moderately to severely active disease, with a Clinical Activity Score of 3 or more, a NOSPECS grade of 4 or more, and a disease duration of less than 3 months. Patients with uncontrolled infections, other autoimmune diseases, pregnancy or lactation were excluded. Diagnoses relied on clinical symptoms, serum thyroxine and TRAb, thyroid ultrasound and orbital computed tomography. Ficoll-Paque density gradient centrifugation was used to isolate PBMCs from 8 to 10 ml of fresh peripheral blood. Total RNA was extracted with Trizol reagent, and quality was checked on an Agilent 2100 Bioanalyzer. The TCR beta CDR3 regions were amplified from the RNA transcripts. The first round of RT-PCR for the TCR CDR3 was performed with the HTBI primer set and the Qiagen OneStep RT-PCR kit. Libraries were constructed in a second round of multiplex PCR, after which size selection and purification were performed. Paired-end sequencing of the libraries was performed with 100 bp reads on an Illumina HiSeq2000. The study's processing was this. SOAPnuke was used to process the raw data, with reads discarded if the reads contained adapters or uncalled bases, had a mean Phred below 15, or lacked an exact constant-primer or identifier match. COPE v1.2.5 was used to merge the high-quality paired reads, and each unique nucleotide sequence was defined as a clonotype. MiTCR v1.1 was used to align clonotypes to the IMGT TRBV, TRBD and TRBJ reference segments. Only V-J combinations with frequency above 0.0001, covering roughly 99% of repertoires, were analysed. The TCS score was defined as the ratio of F50 (clonal expansion) to E x V (chaos), calculated using BLOSUM62-based TCRdist between CDR3 peptides within each V-J. Welch's t-statistics and random forest reduced around 550 V-J features to roughly 13, which were used in a naive Bayes classifier (R e1071). Clones were called with MiXCR by TCRdb after fastp trimmed the public reads at Q25, and only in-frame beta chains were retained. Identical CDR3 proteins give one entry, which carries the most common genes and DNA. The V and J calls come from TCRdb's annotation, not from the publication. This sample is represented by 400,000 to 450,000 distinct CDR3 sequences; about 15% of them were singletons. Less than 15% of the sample comes from the top ten.

General findings and caveats noted by the study authors: In validation, the model predicted progression to ophthalmopathy a median of approximately 6.6 months before onset, with over 60% sensitivity and around 76% specificity. Ophthalmopathy was separated from stable hyperthyroidism by a 13 V-J signature model, with approximately 89% sensitivity and about 84% specificity obtained in cross-validation and 80%/75% obtained in testing. Sample size was not statistically predetermined, and investigators were not blinded to group allocation. Most expanded thyroid clonotypes (frequency above 0.001) were also detected in blood, suggesting blood repertoires may reflect thyroid immune responses.

This TCR derives from a man between 18 and 29 years old with Graves' ophthalmopathy. Sequencing input: blood.

The CDR3 reads as follows: CASSPQGDNSPLHF. The DNA is as follows: TGTGCCAGCAGCCCCCAGGGGGACAATTCACCCCTCCACTTT. The rearrangement combines TRBV7-3 with TRBJ1-6; TRBD1 fits 7 bases in the junction. Including cysteine and phenylalanine, the CDR3 has 14 amino acids. CDR3 DNA is the only sequence kept; it has 42 bases, read in frame from the first base. The germline V gene encodes CDR1 SGHTA and CDR2 FQGTGA. V is cut back by 5 bases and J by 7 bases, with 5 bases in the junction unmatched.